This T cell receptor (beta chain) comes out of a study of Graves' ophthalmopathy and Graves' hyperthyroidism. About the study: Upon initial diagnosis and before any treatment, peripheral blood was collected.

In germline, CDR1 is SQVTM, CDR2 ANQGSEA. Trimming cost V 3 bases and J 7 bases, with 15 bases left between them. This CDR3 has 13 residues. Study-level results: The model reached around 70% sensitivity and roughly 72% specificity for predicting ophthalmopathy progression. Classification of ophthalmopathy versus stable hyperthyroidism by a 13-signature model yielded just under 90% sensitivity and about 81% specificity.

The authors amplified TCR beta CDR3 regions, and they did so from RNA transcripts for repertoire sequencing. HTBI-primed RT-PCR formed the first round, and a multiplex PCR formed the second. Using its own MiXCR run on the multiplex PCR reads, TCRdb lists one record per CDR3 protein. The sample lists 650,000 to 900,000 distinct CDR3 sequences, 40% occurring once. Worth noting for this clonotype: Antigen: not known. This may be a read error: a much more frequent sequence differs by one nucleotide.

The chain is built from TRBV29-1 and TRBJ2-5; tentative D call: TRBD1 (7 bases). The sample comprised peripheral blood. This TCR came from an adult man with Graves' ophthalmopathy. CDR3 protein: CSVDSGQGGTQYF. The CDR3 DNA reads TGCAGCGTTGATTCTGGTCAGGGGGGGACCCAGTACTTC. The full variable domain, with the rest looked up from reference TRBV29-1 and TRBJ2-5, is SAVISQKPSRDICQRGTSLTIQCQVDSQVTMMFWYRQQPGQSLTLIATANQGSEATYESGFVIDKFPISRPNLTFSTLTVSNMSPEDSSIYLCSVDSGQGGTQYFGPGTRLLVL.